Listed here is a single T cell receptor (beta chain). The antigen remains unidentified. The entry originates in a study of cytomegalovirus exposure and HLA in healthy donors. Study-wide points: Later analysis placed DRB1 highest and HLA-C lowest in TCR association rates, which differed by HLA locus. Cytomegalovirus association was assigned to approximately 160 TCR beta chains.

The germline V gene has CDR1 MRHNA and CDR2 SNTAGT. The CDR3 totals 13 residues. The V segment lost 4 bases and the J segment 5 bases; nucleotides outside the gene matches: 4. Both 60 Vbeta primers and 13 Jbeta primers went into the PCR. Method: immunoSEQ multiplex PCR; TCRdb's copy keeps in-frame clones and lacks some. This table has nearly 300,000 clones, roughly 88% appearing once. Material for sequencing was PBMCs. V usage is TRBV6-4 and J usage is TRBJ1-1; 7 nucleotides agree with TRBD1. The clonotype originates from a man between 40 and 49 years old in good health and CMV-seropositive. In nucleotides, the CDR3 is TGTGCCAGCAGTGCCCAGGGGGAAACTGAAGCTTTCTTT. This encodes CASSAQGETEAFF.